A single sample is the source of the 15 T cell receptor beta chains below, sequenced in a study of CD8 T cells in ankylosing spondylitis. Via MiXCR, TCRdb re-called the 5' RACE reads, giving one row per CDR3 protein. Here the sample spans approximately 100,000 distinct CDR3 sequences, 7.5% to 9% being singletons. Sequences were obtained from blood, either unsorted or a sorted T cell fraction (not recorded which). These receptors were taken from a male donor with ankylosing spondylitis or in good health (not recorded which).

This clonotype was counted at least ten times. The gene calls are TRBV29-1 and TRBJ2-1, with TRBD2 matching 9 bases. Germline CDR1 reads SQVTM; CDR2 reads ANQGSEA. The CDR3 extends over 17 amino acids. V was pared by 0 bases and J by 4 bases, with 10 bases of the junction left unmatched. The CDR3: CSVEDLGGRAHYNEQFF. DNA for the CDR3: TGCAGCGTTGAAGATCTGGGCGGGAGGGCCCATTACAATGAGCAGTTCTTC.

CDR3 DNA sequence: TGTGCCAGCAGCCAAGCGACAGGGGCCTCCGCCCTCCACTTT. It specifies CASSQATGASALHF. This chain uses TRBV3-1 with TRBJ1-6, with 8 bases aligning to TRBD1. In germline, CDR1 is LGHDT, CDR2 YNNKEL (reference sequence). The length of the CDR3 is 14 residues. J gave up 14 bases and V 1 base, and 7 bases lay outside the gene matches.

There are many counts of this clonotype. The chain couples TRBV18 to TRBJ1-2; TRBD1 is a possible D gene (5 bases). CDR3 length: 13 amino acids. CDR1 and CDR2 from the germline V gene are KGHSH and LQKENI. V lost 1 base and J lost 3, with 6 bases in between. CDR3 DNA sequence: TGTGCCAGCTCACCACGGGACGACTATGGCTACACCTTC. Its translation: CASSPRDDYGYTF.

This clonotype was recorded a few times. This chain links TRBV5-5 with TRBJ2-5; weak D call: TRBD2 (5 bases). Germline CDR1 SGHKS, CDR2 YYEKEE (reference sequence). V was cut by 0 bases and J by 2 bases, with 14 bases left in between. The CDR3 spans 16 residues. Here the CDR3 reads CASSLAGKPSQETQYF. The CDR3 nucleotides are TGTGCCAGCAGCTTGGCGGGGAAGCCCTCGCAAGAGACCCAGTACTTC.

This clonotype appeared many times. The chain links TRBV6-5 to TRBJ2-1; D may correspond to TRBD1 or TRBD2 (5 bases each). The CDR3 spans 14 residues. V lost 0 bases, J lost 5 bases, and 8 bases lay in between. Germline CDR1 and CDR2: MNHEY and SVGAGI. The CDR3 reads CASSYSGTHNEQFF. The DNA of the CDR3 is TGTGCCAGCAGTTACTCAGGGACCCACAATGAGCAGTTCTTC.

This clonotype appeared many times. This sequence joins TRBV29-1 and TRBJ1-3, with no clear D. The CDR3 is 13 amino acids. V dropped 4 bases and J dropped 0 bases, with 7 bases sitting between them. CDR1 is SQVTM and CDR2 is ANQGSEA in the germline V gene. The CDR3: CSVAGGSGNTIYF. Written as DNA, the CDR3 is TGCAGCGTTGCGGGCGGCTCTGGAAACACCATATATTTT. The complete variable domain, with remaining parts taken from reference TRBV29-1 and TRBJ1-3, reads SAVISQKPSRDICQRGTSLTIQCQVDSQVTMMFWYRQQPGQSLTLIATANQGSEATYESGFVIDKFPISRPNLTFSTLTVSNMSPEDSSIYLCSVAGGSGNTIYFGEGSWLTVV.

In this sample, this clonotype turned up many times. The J gene is TRBJ2-2, the V gene TRBV5-1; D remains ambiguous. CDR1 is SGHRS and CDR2 is YFSETQ in the germline V gene. This CDR3 has 14 amino acids. Trimming took off 3 bases at V and 0 bases at J, with 6 bases between the two ends. CDR3 sequence (DNA): TGCGCCAGCAGCTACGCAGCGAACACCGGGGAGCTGTTTTTT. It translates to CASSYAANTGELFF.

This clonotype was recorded at least ten times. The V call is TRBV5-1, the J call TRBJ2-1; D possibly corresponds to TRBD2 (6 bases). V was shortened by 0 bases and J by 2 bases, with 12 bases between the two germline ends. Germline CDR1 and CDR2: SGHRS and YFSETQ. The CDR3 has 16 residues. In DNA form, the CDR3 reads TGCGCCAGCAGCTTGGGTACGCGGGGCCCCTACAATGAGCAGTTCTTC. Protein product: CASSLGTRGPYNEQFF.

This clonotype has at least ten counts. This chain connects TRBV6-1 to TRBJ1-5, with 7 bases matching TRBD1. Trimming took 5 bases from V and 1 from J; bases not matched to a gene: 8. The CDR3 is 16 residues long. CDR1 is MNHNS and CDR2 is SASEGT in the germline V gene. CDR3: CASSKGAGWSNQPQHF. The CDR3 DNA sequence: TGTGCCAGCAGTAAGGGGGCGGGCTGGAGCAATCAGCCCCAGCATTTT.

There are many counts of this clonotype. This chain uses TRBV28 with TRBJ2-7; D is possibly TRBD2 (6 bases). Germline loops: CDR1 MDHEN, CDR2 SYDVKM. With 7 bases removed from V and 7 bases from J, the gap between germline ends came to 11 bases. CDR3 length: 11 residues. The CDR3 bases are TGTGCCAGCACTTTTCGGGGGGAGCAGTACTTC. Protein: CASTFRGEQYF.

This clonotype was detected many times. The rearrangement joins TRBV7-6 to TRBJ2-1; 12 bases are shared with TRBD2. In germline, CDR1 is SGHVS, CDR2 FNYEAQ. V trimming: 1 base; J trimming: 2 bases; junction bases outside the gene matches: 12. The CDR3 sequence is 20 residues long. CDR3 region: CASSLVSGLAGSPAYNEQFF. The DNA for the CDR3 is TGTGCCAGCAGCTTAGTTAGCGGACTAGCGGGATCCCCAGCCTACAATGAGCAGTTCTTC.

This clonotype was observed a few times. The CDR3 region is CASSTGGRSYEQYF. CDR3 bases: TGTGCCAGCAGTACAGGGGGCAGATCCTACGAGCAGTACTTC. V usage is TRBV27 and J usage is TRBJ2-7; 9 bases line up with TRBD1. With V trimmed by 5 bases and J by 1 base, 3 bases remained unmatched. The CDR3 runs 14 residues. Germline V gene data show CDR1 as MNHEY and CDR2 as SMNVEV (reference sequence).

This clonotype was picked up many times. This chain uses TRBV3-1 with TRBJ2-2, with D perhaps given as TRBD1 or TRBD2 (5 bases each). V was clipped by 8 bases and J by 4 bases, with 17 bases between them. CDR3 length: 15 amino acids. From germline, CDR1 is LGHDT and CDR2 YNNKEL (reference sequence). CDR3 amino acids: CASRRQGQITGELFF. CDR3 sequence (DNA): TGTGCCAGCCGGAGGCAGGGCCAGATCACCGGGGAGCTGTTTTTT.

V gene TRBV19 combines with J gene TRBJ2-7; 7 positions agree with TRBD1. The CDR3 consists of 15 residues. Germline V gene sequence: CDR1 LNHDA, CDR2 SQIVND (reference sequence). Trimming removed 3 bases from V and 2 bases from J; junction bases left unmatched: 7. This CDR3 is CASSIGQEGTYEQYF. CDR3 nucleotides: TGTGCCAGTAGTATCGGACAGGAAGGAACCTACGAGCAGTACTTC.

This clonotype showed up many times. The V gene is TRBV4-3, the J gene TRBJ2-3, with TRBD1 matching 8 bases. Germline values: CDR1 LGHNA, CDR2 YSLEER. There are 15 residues in the CDR3. V lost 4 bases and J lost 4; bases outside the gene matches: 7. The CDR3 DNA is TGCGCCAGCAGCCGACAGGGGAACGGGGCAGATACGCAGTATTTT. Translating gives CASSRQGNGADTQYF.